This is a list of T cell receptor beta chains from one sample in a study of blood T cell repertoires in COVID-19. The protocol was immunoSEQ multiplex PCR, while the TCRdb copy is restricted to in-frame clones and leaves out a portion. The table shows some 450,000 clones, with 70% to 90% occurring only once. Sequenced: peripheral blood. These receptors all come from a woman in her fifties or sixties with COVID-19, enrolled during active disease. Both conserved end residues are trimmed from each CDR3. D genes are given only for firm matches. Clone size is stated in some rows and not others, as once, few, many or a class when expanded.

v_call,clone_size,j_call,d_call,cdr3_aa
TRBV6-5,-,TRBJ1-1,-,ASSYSREGSEAF
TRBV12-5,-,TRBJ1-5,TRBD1,ASGWDSPPGPQH
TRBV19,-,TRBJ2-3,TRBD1,ASSDWTGSTGDTQY
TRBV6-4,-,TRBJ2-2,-,ASSAGQNTGELF
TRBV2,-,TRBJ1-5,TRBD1,ASSWDSGIGYQPQH
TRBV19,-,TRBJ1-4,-,ASSRTAGEKLF
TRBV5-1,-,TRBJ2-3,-,ASNHGGRPDTQY
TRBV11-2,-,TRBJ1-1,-,ASSSVRSGSTEAF
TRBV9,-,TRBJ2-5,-,ASSVDPLQETQY
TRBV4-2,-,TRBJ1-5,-,ASSQEGGRGSNQPQH
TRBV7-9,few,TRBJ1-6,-,ASSKSQGGPYNSPLH
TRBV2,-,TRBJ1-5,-,ASSENIHSNQPQH
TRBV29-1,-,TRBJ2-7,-,SVGGQSSYEQY
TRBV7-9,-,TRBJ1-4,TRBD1,ASSLGLGTGKTNEKLF
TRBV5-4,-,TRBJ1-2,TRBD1,ASSHRDRRDYGYT
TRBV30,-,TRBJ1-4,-,AWSRRTPGSEKLF
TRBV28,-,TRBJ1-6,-,ASFYGNSPLH
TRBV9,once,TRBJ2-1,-,ASSPLDNEQF
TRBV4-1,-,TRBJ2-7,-,ASSQDLAGRFSYEQY
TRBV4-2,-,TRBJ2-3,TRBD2,ASSQGGLALGTDTQY
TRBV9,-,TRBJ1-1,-,ASSVSRGGDTEAF
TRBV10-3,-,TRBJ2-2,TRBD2,AISGLAGATGELF
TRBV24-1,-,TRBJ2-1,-,ATSGAGPYNEQF
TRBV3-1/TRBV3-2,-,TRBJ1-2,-,ASSQTPTGAYGYT
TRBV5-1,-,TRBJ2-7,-,ASSLETGSLYEQY
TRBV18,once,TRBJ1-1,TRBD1,ASSPRQGTEAF
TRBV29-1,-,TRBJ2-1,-,SVSPLEF
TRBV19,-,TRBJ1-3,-,ASSMGLYPSGNTIY
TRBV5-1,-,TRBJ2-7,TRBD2,ASSLGLAGTYEQY
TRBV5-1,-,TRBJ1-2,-,ASSLGPQVTLNYGYT
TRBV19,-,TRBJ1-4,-,ASTIFGLGEKLF
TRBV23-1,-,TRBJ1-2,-,ASSQFSGGGYGYGYT
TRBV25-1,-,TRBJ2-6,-,ASEFAGANVLT
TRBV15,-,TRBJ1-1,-,ATSPWRGEAF
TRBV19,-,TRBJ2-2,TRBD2,ASTGRGGAGELF